One sample yielded the 24 T cell receptor beta chains listed below, sequenced in a study of CD8 T cells in Susac syndrome. A quantity of roughly 0.5 to 1 ug RNA underwent reverse transcription using random hexamers. TCRdb itself ran the immunoSEQ multiplex PCR reads through MiXCR, one entry per CDR3 protein. The sample carries 180,000 or so distinct CDR3 sequences, roughly 96% recorded once. Sequenced: CD4+ T cells from PBMCs. Receptors originate from a human donor with multiple sclerosis.

CDR3 sequence reads: CASSLNYLAEETQYF. DNA for the CDR3: TGTGCCAGCAGCTTAAATTACCTAGCGGAAGAGACCCAGTACTTC. The V call is TRBV5-6, the J call TRBJ2-5; the match to TRBD2 covers 7 bases. Germline V lookup: CDR1 SGHDT, CDR2 YYEEEE. V dropped 2 bases and J dropped 3; count of bases not matched to a gene: 7. The CDR3 spans 15 residues.

V and J are TRBV12-3 or TRBV12-4 and TRBJ2-1, with TRBD2 identical over 14 bases. After removal of 7 bases from V and 6 bases from J, the junction contained 8 bases not matched to a gene. CDR3 length: 16 amino acids. CDR3 DNA sequence: TGTGCCAGCACCGAGCGGGGACTAGCGGGAGTCAATGAGCAGTTCTTC. It translates to CASTERGLAGVNEQFF.

J is TRBJ1-2 and V is TRBV5-1; D remains unclear. The germline gives CDR1 SGHRS, CDR2 YFSETQ. This CDR3 is 13 amino acids long. V was shortened by 0 bases and J by 10 bases, with 13 bases between the two germline ends. The CDR3 reads CASSLASGEYYTF. CDR3 sequence (DNA): TGCGCCAGCAGCTTGGCTAGTGGGGAGTACTACACCTTC.

J is TRBJ2-1 and V is TRBV3-1; D remains ambiguous. Germline CDR1 LGHDT, CDR2 YNNKEL (reference sequence). The CDR3 has 12 amino acids. V gave up 4 bases and J gave up 10 bases, with 11 bases separating them. The CDR3 loop reads CASSRGNREQFF. CDR3 DNA: TGTGCCAGCAGCCGGGGAAATAGGGAGCAGTTCTTC.

This clonotype was seen a single time. The gene calls are TRBV20-1 and TRBJ1-1; no definite D call. CDR3 length: 10 amino acids. CDR1 is DFQATT, CDR2 SNEGSKA, per germline (reference sequence). Trimming took off 4 bases at V and 8 bases at J, with 8 bases between the two ends. The CDR3 is CSAMTLEAFF. The CDR3 nucleotides are TGCAGTGCTATGACACTGGAAGCTTTCTTT.

V usage is TRBV29-1 and J usage is TRBJ2-7; D is possibly TRBD1 (6 bases). V lost 5 bases and J lost 4, with 12 bases in between. Germline loops: CDR1 SQVTM, CDR2 ANQGSEA. CDR3 length: 12 residues. Here the CDR3 reads CSVTQGPYEQYF. CDR3 bases: TGCAGCGTTACACAGGGACCATACGAGCAGTACTTC.

CDR3 in amino acids: CSAKAQGAGANVLTF. DNA of the CDR3: TGCAGTGCTAAAGCCCAGGGTGCTGGGGCCAACGTCCTGACTTTC. The rearrangement links TRBV20-1 to TRBJ2-6, with a possible D match to TRBD1 (5 bases). CDR3 length equals 15 residues. Trimming pared 4 bases from V and 2 bases from J, leaving 12 bases between. Germline V CDR1 and CDR2: DFQATT, SNEGSKA (reference sequence).

The rearrangement joins TRBV6-2 or TRBV6-3 to TRBJ2-7, with D possibly being TRBD2 (6 bases). Germline CDR1 reads MNHEY; CDR2 reads SVGEGT. The CDR3 is 11 residues long. V lost 7 bases and J 5 bases, leaving 9 bases between the germline ends. CDR3 loop: CASKERDEQYF. The CDR3 DNA is TGTGCCAGCAAAGAGCGGGACGAGCAGTACTTC.

The rearrangement uses TRBV6-1 and TRBJ2-5; D might be TRBD1 (6 bases). The ends were cut back, 7 bases at V and 0 bases at J, with 27 bases in the middle. The CDR3 extends over 19 amino acids. The germline V gene has CDR1 MNHNS and CDR2 SASEGT. CDR3 amino acids: CASMIGEWRGGLYQETQYF. For the CDR3, the DNA is TGTGCCAGCATGATCGGCGAATGGAGAGGGGGATTGTACCAAGAGACCCAGTACTTC.

This clonotype appeared a single time. The chain links TRBV15 to TRBJ2-1; D could derive from TRBD1 or TRBD2 (5 bases each). The germline V and J ends were trimmed by 2 bases and 9 bases, with 8 bases remaining between them. Germline V lookup: CDR1 LNHNV, CDR2 YYDKDF (reference sequence). The CDR3 has 12 amino acids. CDR3 sequence (DNA): TGTGCCACCAGCAGACGAGGGGCTGAGCAGTTCTTC. It specifies CATSRRGAEQFF.

V gene TRBV2 combines with J gene TRBJ2-7, with TRBD2 as a possible D gene (5 bases). There are 12 residues in the CDR3. Germline values: CDR1 SNHLY, CDR2 FYNNEI. With 6 bases removed from V and 4 bases from J, the gap between germline ends came to 10 bases. This CDR3 is CASRDGGYEQYF. In nucleotides, the CDR3 is TGTGCCAGCAGGGACGGAGGATACGAGCAGTACTTC.

The CDR3 region is CASSLSVGANTEAFF. The CDR3 DNA sequence: TGTGCCAGCAGCTTATCCGTGGGGGCGAACACTGAAGCTTTCTTT. The genes are TRBV7-9 and TRBJ1-1; possibly TRBD1 for D (6 bases). V gave up 2 bases and J gave up 1 base, with 11 bases separating them. The germline V gene has CDR1 SEHNR and CDR2 FQNEAQ (reference sequence). The CDR3 spans 15 residues. Variable domain in full (rest from reference TRBV7-9 and TRBJ1-1): DTGVSQNPRHKITKRGQNVTFRCDPISEHNRLYWYRQTLGQGPEFLTYFQNEAQLEKSRLLSDRFSAERPKGSFSTLEIQRTEQGDSAMYLCASSLSVGANTEAFFGQGTRLTVV.

The chain combines TRBV20-1 with TRBJ2-3, with 11 bases fitting TRBD2. The germline gives CDR1 DFQATT, CDR2 SNEGSKA (reference sequence). CDR3 length equals 16 residues. With V trimmed by 2 bases and J by 4 bases, 8 bases remained unmatched. The CDR3 nucleotides are TGCAGTGCTAGACAGCTAGCGGGGGGTCGTCCAGATACGCAGTATTTT. Its translation is CSARQLAGGRPDTQYF.

The rearrangement uses TRBV18 and TRBJ1-2; the D gene is possibly TRBD1 (5 bases). Per germline, CDR1 KGHSH and CDR2 LQKENI. V dropped 5 bases and J dropped 6 bases, with 22 bases sitting between them. The CDR3 runs 16 residues. CDR3 DNA sequence: TGTGCCAGCTCAGCGTATAACCAGGGAGGCGGCCATGGCTACACCTTC. This sequence encodes CASSAYNQGGGHGYTF.

The chain recombines TRBV20-1 with TRBJ1-2; 7 nucleotides align to TRBD1. The CDR3 is made up of 13 amino acids. Trimming removed 2 bases from V and 2 bases from J; junction bases left unmatched: 2. CDR1 is DFQATT, CDR2 SNEGSKA, per germline (reference sequence). This chain's CDR3 is CSARRDRNYGYTF. DNA for the CDR3: TGCAGTGCTAGACGGGACAGAAACTATGGCTACACCTTC.

The rearrangement links TRBV7-9 to TRBJ2-5; D uncertain. The CDR3 extends over 11 amino acids. V lost 4 bases and J 12 bases, leaving 12 bases between the germline ends. The V gene's germline CDR1 is SEHNR and CDR2 FQNEAQ (reference sequence). The CDR3 spells CASSSRAFKYF. CDR3 in DNA: TGTGCCAGCAGCTCCCGGGCCTTCAAGTACTTC.

This sequence joins TRBV29-1 and TRBJ1-1, with 7 nucleotides matching TRBD1. The J segment lost 3 bases and the V segment lost 6 bases, leaving 7 bases of the junction unmatched. CDR1 SQVTM and CDR2 ANQGSEA come from the germline V gene. This CDR3 spans 13 amino acids. The CDR3 DNA reads as TGCAGCGTGCCGGGACAGTTGGACACTGAAGCTTTCTTT. Translating it yields CSVPGQLDTEAFF.

The rearrangement uses TRBV11-2 and TRBJ2-7; D is unclear. Trimming removed 3 bases at V and 5 bases at J, with 11 bases between. The CDR3 extends over 13 amino acids. Germline V gives CDR1 SGHAT, CDR2 FQNNGV. CDR3 sequence (DNA): TGTGCCAGCAGCTTCCCGACGGTCGACGAGCAGTACTTC. Its protein product is CASSFPTVDEQYF.

The V and J genes are TRBV3-1 and TRBJ2-5, with no clear D. The ends were cut back, 0 bases at V and 0 bases at J, with 11 bases in the middle. This CDR3 contains 16 residues. Germline V gene sequence: CDR1 LGHDT, CDR2 YNNKEL (reference sequence). CDR3 in amino acids: CASSQDWAKNQETQYF. The CDR3 nucleotides are TGTGCCAGCAGCCAAGACTGGGCCAAAAACCAAGAGACCCAGTACTTC.

V usage is TRBV6-5 and J usage is TRBJ2-7; D perhaps matches TRBD2 (6 bases). Germline-derived CDR1 and CDR2 are MNHEY and SVGAGI. Deletions cut 10 bases from V and 6 bases from J, with 10 bases between. The CDR3 has 10 residues. CDR3 DNA: TGTGCCATCCAGGGAGGCGAGCAGTACTTC. Translating it yields CAIQGGEQYF.

The J gene is TRBJ2-1, the V gene TRBV20-1; D remains unclear. Germline CDR1 reads DFQATT; CDR2 reads SNEGSKA (reference sequence). Between the trimmed V and J ends, which lost 0 bases and 8 bases, there was a span of 23 bases. This CDR3 comprises 17 residues. The CDR3: CSARDTVRALTFDEQFF. The CDR3 region has the DNA TGCAGTGCTAGAGATACGGTGAGAGCGCTAACCTTCGATGAGCAGTTCTTC.

This chain connects TRBV10-3 to TRBJ1-2; D gene unclear. This CDR3 region has 16 residues. Deletions cut 0 bases from V and 6 bases from J, with 17 bases between. Germline assignment: CDR1 ENHRY and CDR2 SYGVKD. The CDR3 sequence is CAISESGKGPVDGYTF. DNA for the CDR3: TGTGCCATCAGTGAGTCGGGCAAAGGGCCCGTGGATGGCTACACCTTC.

V usage is TRBV20-1 and J usage is TRBJ1-1; TRBD1 aligns across 8 bases. V shed 6 bases, J shed 10 bases, and the junction held 13 bases outside the gene matches. Germline CDR1 reads DFQATT; CDR2 reads SNEGSKA (reference sequence). This CDR3 comprises 13 residues. For the CDR3, the DNA is TGCAGTGCAAGCACTGGACAGGGCGTCGGAGCTTTCTTT. It yields the protein CSASTGQGVGAFF.

This chain uses TRBV12-3 or TRBV12-4 with TRBJ1-5; 7 nucleotides match TRBD1. This CDR3 comprises 15 residues. V lost 3 bases and J lost 4; bases outside the gene matches: 6. The CDR3 here is CASSLGRGRNQPQHF. The CDR3, as DNA: TGTGCCAGCAGTTTGGGCAGGGGGAGGAATCAGCCCCAGCATTTT.